These 25 T cell receptor beta chains were all obtained from the same sample, sequenced in a study of shared clonotypes between healthy human individuals. Assay used: immunoSEQ multiplex PCR; TCRdb lists only in-frame clones, some missing. The data hold over 700,000 clones, with 72% observed a single time. Sequencing was done on a sample of memory CD4+ T cells sorted from blood. Subset noted: CD45RA-negative fraction. These receptors all stem from a woman aged 25 to 39 in good health.

This clone was counted a few times. This sequence joins TRBV15 and TRBJ2-3, with 7 bases matching TRBD1. Trimming took 1 base from V and 3 from J; bases not matched to a gene: 1. CDR3 size: 14 residues. Per the germline V gene, CDR1 is LNHNV and CDR2 is YYDKDF (reference sequence). The CDR3 here is CATSRGQGTDTQYF. As DNA, the CDR3 is TGTGCCACCAGCAGAGGACAGGGAACAGATACGCAGTATTTT.

The chain couples TRBV2 to TRBJ2-5; TRBD1 is a possible D gene (5 bases). The germline V and J ends were trimmed by 5 bases and 4 bases, with 14 bases remaining between them. CDR1 SNHLY and CDR2 FYNNEI come from the germline V gene. The CDR3 has 14 amino acids. CDR3 sequence reads: CASSPLRVGETQYF. CDR3 in DNA: TGTGCCAGCAGTCCCCTCAGGGTAGGAGAGACCCAGTACTTC.

The rearrangement links TRBV6-5 to TRBJ1-4; TRBD1 might be the D (6 bases). The CDR3 runs to 13 residues. V was clipped by 4 bases and J by 5 bases, with 8 bases between them. Germline V gene data show CDR1 as MNHEY and CDR2 as SVGAGI. The CDR3 here is CASSWGPNEKLFF. The CDR3 bases are TGTGCCAGCAGTTGGGGGCCCAATGAAAAACTGTTTTTT.

This clone was counted between two and nine times. This sample includes further DNA sequences coding for the same CDR3. The genes are TRBV18 and TRBJ1-2, with 8 bases aligning to TRBD1. J was trimmed by 6 bases and V by 4 bases; bases with no gene match: 4. Per germline, CDR1 KGHSH and CDR2 LQKENI. The CDR3 extends over 13 amino acids. This CDR3 is CASSRSTGDGYTF. As DNA, the CDR3 is TGTGCCAGCTCACGATCGACAGGGGATGGCTACACCTTC. Complete variable domain (other parts from reference TRBV18 and TRBJ1-2): NAGVMQNPRHLVRRRGQEARLRCSPMKGHSHVYWYRQLPEEGLKFMVYLQKENIIDESGMPKERFSAEFPKEGPSILRIQQVVRGDSAAYFCASSRSTGDGYTFGSGTRLTVV.

This clone has only one observation. The rearrangement uses TRBV28 and TRBJ2-1; TRBD2 aligns across 15 bases. Germline V gene sequence: CDR1 MDHEN, CDR2 SYDVKM. V lost 4 bases and J lost 1; bases outside the gene matches: 17. The CDR3 runs to 22 residues. The CDR3 DNA is TGTGCCAGCAGTTCGCCCTCCCGCGGACTAGCGGGAGGGCCATTATCCTACAATGAGCAGTTCTTC. Translated, it gives CASSSPSRGLAGGPLSYNEQFF.

This clone was detected a few times. The rearrangement uses TRBV18 and TRBJ2-1; a weak D match, TRBD2 (6 bases). The CDR3 contains 15 residues. Deletions cut 6 bases from V and 0 bases from J, with 12 bases between. Germline loops: CDR1 KGHSH, CDR2 LQKENI. The CDR3 region is CASSAGRASYNEQFF. For the CDR3, the DNA is TGTGCCAGCTCGGCGGGACGCGCCTCCTACAATGAGCAGTTCTTC. Complete variable domain (other parts from reference TRBV18 and TRBJ2-1): NAGVMQNPRHLVRRRGQEARLRCSPMKGHSHVYWYRQLPEEGLKFMVYLQKENIIDESGMPKERFSAEFPKEGPSILRIQQVVRGDSAAYFCASSAGRASYNEQFFGPGTRLTVL.

The V call is TRBV19, the J call TRBJ2-1; D unresolved. V dropped 3 bases and J dropped 3 bases, with 12 bases sitting between them. This CDR3 region has 15 residues. The germline V gene has CDR1 LNHDA and CDR2 SQIVND (reference sequence). The chain's CDR3 is CASSIQAMDYNEQFF. DNA of the CDR3: TGTGCCAGTAGTATTCAAGCAATGGACTACAATGAGCAGTTCTTC.

This clone was seen more than once but under ten times. The chain recombines TRBV9 with TRBJ2-1; 8 bases align to TRBD1. The CDR3 has 17 amino acids. The ends lost 0 bases at V and 4 bases at J; junction bases unmatched: 9. Germline assignment: CDR1 SGDLS and CDR2 YYNGEE. DNA for the CDR3: TGTGCCAGCAGCGTAGATTTTGGGACAGGTGGATACAATGAGCAGTTCTTC. Translating gives CASSVDFGTGGYNEQFF.

The genes are TRBV19 and TRBJ1-5; D gene ambiguous. In germline, CDR1 is LNHDA, CDR2 SQIVND (reference sequence). This CDR3 spans 14 amino acids. Deletions cut 3 bases from V and 6 bases from J, with 12 bases between. CDR3 protein: CASSILSEGQPQHF. The CDR3 DNA reads as TGTGCCAGTAGTATTTTGTCAGAGGGTCAGCCCCAGCATTTT.

The rearrangement links TRBV6-1 to TRBJ2-7; no reliable D call. CDR3 length: 14 amino acids. The germline V gene encodes CDR1 MNHNS and CDR2 SASEGT. Trimming shortened V by 0 bases and J by 3 bases, and 9 bases separated the two germline ends. The CDR3 region is CASSEANTIYEQYF. CDR3 bases: TGTGCCAGCAGTGAAGCTAACACTATCTACGAGCAGTACTTC.

The chain couples TRBV19 to TRBJ1-5; 10 bases line up with TRBD1. The ends lost 5 bases at V and 11 bases at J; junction bases unmatched: 18. The CDR3 sequence is 17 residues long. CDR1 and CDR2 from the germline V gene are LNHDA and SQIVND (reference sequence). CDR3 amino acids: CASSSYSGTGASRAQHF. The CDR3 DNA reads TGTGCCAGTAGTTCATACTCCGGGACAGGGGCTTCGAGGGCCCAGCATTTT.

V gene TRBV11-1 combines with J gene TRBJ2-3, with 13 nucleotides matching TRBD2. CDR3 length: 17 amino acids. V shed 6 bases and J 0 bases; nucleotides not matched to a gene: 6. Germline V lookup: CDR1 SGHAT, CDR2 FQDESV (reference sequence). The CDR3 loop is CASSRTSGGLSTDTQYF. CDR3 DNA sequence: TGTGCCAGCAGTCGGACTAGCGGGGGACTAAGCACAGATACGCAGTATTTT.

This clone was seen more than once but under ten times. V gene TRBV27 combines with J gene TRBJ2-7, with 9 bases matching TRBD2. The CDR3 has 15 amino acids. V gave up 6 bases and J gave up 6 bases; unmatched junction bases: 12. Germline V gene sequence: CDR1 MNHEY, CDR2 SMNVEV (reference sequence). The CDR3 region is CASREKASGILEQYF. The CDR3 DNA follows: TGTGCCAGCAGAGAGAAGGCTAGCGGGATTCTCGAGCAGTACTTC.

CDR3 residues: CALRGADYGYTF. Written as DNA, the CDR3 is TGTGCCCTGAGGGGCGCCGACTATGGCTACACCTTC. The chain recombines TRBV30 with TRBJ1-2, with D maybe TRBD1 (5 bases). The CDR3 contains 12 residues. The V and J ends lost 8 bases and 3 bases respectively, with 13 bases between them. Germline V gene data show CDR1 as GTSNPN and CDR2 as SVGIG (reference sequence).

This chain links TRBV30 with TRBJ2-7; TRBD1 aligns across 8 bases. The junction had 13 bases not matched to a gene; V was cut back by 3 bases and J by 6 bases. The germline CDR1 and CDR2 sequences are GTSNPN and SVGIG (reference sequence). The CDR3 extends over 15 amino acids. This CDR3 reads CAWSEGQGRLSEQYF. The CDR3 region has the DNA TGTGCCTGGAGCGAAGGACAGGGAAGGTTATCCGAGCAGTACTTC.

This clone was seen a few times. The chain has TRBV7-9 and TRBJ1-5; D is unclear. This CDR3 is built from 12 residues. V was trimmed by 3 bases and J by 8 bases, leaving 8 bases between them. The germline V gene encodes CDR1 SEHNR and CDR2 FQNEAQ (reference sequence). This CDR3 is CASSLADEPQHF. The CDR3 nucleotides read TGTGCCAGCAGCTTGGCAGATGAGCCCCAGCATTTT.

This clone was seen just once. This chain joins TRBV4-2 and TRBJ1-1; D is perhaps TRBD1 (6 bases). The CDR3 loop spans 14 amino acids. Germline CDR1 is LGHNA and CDR2 is YNFKEQ. Trimming left V 5 bases short and J 5 bases short, with 15 bases between. Here the CDR3 DNA reads TGTGCCAGCAGCTTTAAGGGGGGTGAGACTGAAGCTTTCTTT. Protein: CASSFKGGETEAFF.

The genes are TRBV19 and TRBJ1-5, with 8 positions matching TRBD1. The CDR3 spans 15 residues. V was pared by 5 bases and J by 2 bases, with 5 bases of the junction left unmatched. Germline-derived CDR1 and CDR2 are LNHDA and SQIVND (reference sequence). CDR3 in DNA: TGTGCCAGTAGTTCGGACAGGGCACGCAATCAGCCCCAGCATTTT. It encodes CASSSDRARNQPQHF.

The J gene is TRBJ2-1, the V gene TRBV7-2, with a weak D call TRBD2 (6 bases). The CDR3 is 14 residues long. Deletions cut 5 bases from V and 4 bases from J, with 12 bases between. Germline loops: CDR1 SGHTA, CDR2 FQGNSA. The CDR3 bases are TGTGCCAGCAGCCTCCGGGACTGGTACAATGAGCAGTTCTTC. Translation: CASSLRDWYNEQFF.

The rearrangement links TRBV5-4 to TRBJ2-5, with D uncertain. The CDR3 has 13 residues. Germline-derived CDR1 and CDR2 are SGHNT and YYREEE (reference sequence). Trimming stripped 1 base from V and 5 bases from J, with 9 bases between. In nucleotides, the CDR3 is TGTGCCAGCAGCTTGACTCAGAGGGAGACCCAGTACTTC. The encoded protein is CASSLTQRETQYF.

The CDR3 DNA is TGTGCCAGCAGCCAATCCGGGGGCACAGATACGCAGTATTTT. It translates to CASSQSGGTDTQYF. The V call is TRBV28, the J call TRBJ2-3, with D maybe TRBD2 (5 bases). Trimming took 6 bases from V and 1 from J, leaving 11 bases between them. Germline CDR1 MDHEN, CDR2 SYDVKM. This CDR3 spans 14 amino acids.

The chain has TRBV27 and TRBJ2-7, with D tentatively TRBD2 (5 bases). Trimming stripped 2 bases from V and 12 bases from J, with 20 bases between. This CDR3 has 14 amino acids. Germline V gives CDR1 MNHEY, CDR2 SMNVEV (reference sequence). In nucleotides, the CDR3 is TGTGCCAGCAGTTTAACGGCCAACAGCCCTGCGGGGTACTTC. Protein product: CASSLTANSPAGYF.

Remarks on this clone: The sample holds other DNA sequences that translate to the same CDR3. The chain combines TRBV28 with TRBJ2-7, with 7 bases matching TRBD1. This CDR3 spans 13 amino acids. The germline CDR1 and CDR2 sequences are MDHEN and SYDVKM. The J segment lost 3 bases and the V segment lost 6 bases, leaving 5 bases of the junction unmatched. The CDR3 sequence is CASRLGQNYEQYF. Written as DNA, the CDR3 is TGTGCCAGCAGGTTGGGACAGAACTACGAGCAGTACTTC.

The rearrangement links TRBV4-1 to TRBJ1-5; D gene ambiguous. V was clipped by 1 base and J by 2 bases, with 12 bases between them. CDR1 MGHRA and CDR2 YSYEKL come from the germline V gene. CDR3 length: 16 amino acids. CDR3 residues: CASSQGRVRGNQPQHF. The CDR3 DNA is TGCGCCAGCAGCCAAGGAAGGGTCCGAGGCAATCAGCCCCAGCATTTT.

V and J are TRBV4-1 and TRBJ2-5, with 10 bases matching TRBD2. The V and J ends lost 4 bases and 3 bases, in that order; junction bases with no gene match: 11. This CDR3 has 17 residues. Germline V CDR1 and CDR2: MGHRA, YSYEKL. This chain's CDR3 is CASSPQVQLAGEETQYF. CDR3 coding DNA: TGCGCCAGCAGCCCACAGGTTCAGCTAGCGGGAGAAGAGACCCAGTACTTC.